These 20 T cell receptor gamma chains were all obtained from the same sample, sequenced in a study of Vδ1+ human thymocytes (dated by TCRdb to about 2018). The full study reports these points: Thymic TRG and TRD repertoires appeared highly polyclonal with Gaussian CDR3 length distributions, unlike oligoclonal peripheral blood repertoires.

The sample was run on an Illumina MiSeq. RNA was isolated using the RNeasy mini kit, and reverse transcription was performed with Superscript III. CDR3 amplicons were produced by multiplex PCR using pooled V-gene forward primers and a constant-region reverse primer with Illumina adaptor overhangs. TCRdb called clones anew from the public reads via CATT; matching DNA rows were later pooled. This sample comprises tens of thousands of gamma-chain clones, approximately 13% of them detected only once. The top ten clones comprise roughly 2% of the sample. These receptors have no known antigen. The source material was Vdelta1+ gamma-delta thymocytes from the thymus. Interpreted using the paper, the cell subset or site label stands for: FACS-sorted CD3+ TCRalphabeta- TCRVdelta1+ TCRVdelta2- thymocytes. Receptor source: a child under two years old who had congenital heart surgery.

This clone is medium-sized within its sample. The sample holds other DNA sequences that translate to the same CDR3. This chain joins TRGV9 and TRGJ1 or TRGJ2. Per the germline V gene, CDR1 is GITISATS and CDR2 is ISYDGTV (reference sequence). The CDR3 is 11 amino acids. V was pared by 2 bases and J by 7 bases, with 2 bases of the junction left unmatched. CDR3 region: CALWEAYKKLF. CDR3 coding DNA: TGTGCCTTGTGGGAGGCGTATAAGAAACTCTTT.

The chain joins TRGV5 to TRGJ1 or TRGJ2. The germline CDR1 and CDR2 sequences are VINAFY and YDVSNSKD. This CDR3 has 15 residues. The V segment lost 0 bases and the J segment 0 bases; nucleotides outside the gene matches: 5. The CDR3 sequence: CATWDRLPNYYKKLF. The CDR3 DNA reads TGTGCCACCTGGGACAGGCTCCCGAATTATTATAAGAAACTCTTT.

This clone was seen only a few times. Sequence at one end of the junction differs from germline and may be a read error. The V call is TRGV4, the J call TRGJ1 or TRGJ2. The CDR3 has 14 amino acids. In germline, CDR1 is EGSTGY, CDR2 YDSYTSSV. CDR3 region: CATWNGRGDYKKLF. The CDR3 coding sequence is TGTGCCACCTGGAATGGGCGAGGGGATTATAAGAAACTCTTT.

The sample holds a few counts of this clone. V is TRGV4 and J is TRGJ1 or TRGJ2. Germline V gives CDR1 EGSTGY, CDR2 YDSYTSSV. This CDR3 is 12 amino acids long. V lost 3 bases and J lost 4; bases outside the gene matches: 3. The chain's CDR3 is CATWDSYYKKLF. The CDR3 bases are TGTGCCACCTGGGATTCGTATTATAAGAAACTCTTT.

The chain carries TRGV5 and TRGJ1 or TRGJ2. Trimming cost V 3 bases and J 12 bases; bases outside gene matches: 14. Per the germline V gene, CDR1 is VINAFY and CDR2 is YDVSNSKD. The CDR3 contains 13 residues. CDR3 residues: CATWDRLAFGKLF. The DNA for the CDR3 is TGTGCCACCTGGGACCGTTTGGCATTTGGGAAACTCTTT.

A remark on this clone: In the same sample, other DNA sequences code for this CDR3. This sequence joins TRGV2 and TRGJ1 or TRGJ2. Germline V gene sequence: CDR1 EGSNGY, CDR2 YDSYNSKV. This CDR3 contains 12 residues. Unmatched junction bases numbered 5, after V lost 2 bases and J lost 7 bases. The CDR3 nucleotides are TGTGCCACCTGGGACGTGGGATATAAGAAACTCTTT. Residues: CATWDVGYKKLF.

Concerning this clone itself: The same CDR3 also results from other DNA sequences found in this sample. This sequence joins TRGV8 and TRGJ1 or TRGJ2. Germline V lookup: CDR1 VENAVY, CDR2 YDSYNSRV. The V and J ends lost 1 base and 7 bases, in that order; junction bases with no gene match: 4. The CDR3 totals 12 residues. CDR3 DNA sequence: TGTGCCACCTGGGATAGAAGGTATAAGAAACTCTTT. Translating it yields CATWDRRYKKLF.

Points on this clone: Possible read error: a much larger clone is one base away. The chain is built from TRGV2 and TRGJ1 or TRGJ2. CDR1 and CDR2 (germline): EGSNGY, YDSYNSKV. This CDR3 has 13 residues. The CDR3 here is CATWDRNYCKKLF. The DNA of the CDR3 is TGTGCCACCTGGGACAGGAATTATTGTAAGAAACTCTTT.

This clone was found a few times. The V and J genes are TRGV9 and TRGJ1 or TRGJ2. Germline CDR1 reads GITISATS; CDR2 reads ISYDGTV (reference sequence). Trimming removed 6 bases from V and 3 bases from J; junction bases left unmatched: 5. The CDR3 is 12 residues long. For the CDR3, the DNA is TGTGCCTTGTGGCCCTTTTATTATAAGAAACTCTTT. Amino acid sequence: CALWPFYYKKLF.

V is TRGV4 and J is TRGJP2. V trimming: 6 bases; J trimming: 2 bases; junction bases outside the gene matches: 9. The CDR3 is 15 residues long. Germline V gives CDR1 EGSTGY, CDR2 YDSYTSSV. The CDR3 DNA follows: TGTGCCACCTGGAATCCAAGAAGTAGTGATTGGATCAAGACGTTT. This gives the protein CATWNPRSSDWIKTF.

The table lists this clone with a few counts. V is TRGV4 and J is TRGJ1 or TRGJ2. Looked up from germline, CDR1 is EGSTGY and CDR2 is YDSYTSSV. Trimming removed 0 bases from V and 7 bases from J; junction bases left unmatched: 3. CDR3 length: 12 residues. The CDR3 DNA reads TGTGCCACCTGGGATGGGCAATATAAGAAACTCTTT. As protein: CATWDGQYKKLF.

The chain employs TRGV3 and TRGJ1 or TRGJ2. The CDR3 spans 12 residues. The germline CDR1 and CDR2 sequences are VTNTFY and YDVSTARD (reference sequence). J lost 8 bases, V lost 5 bases, and 9 bases had no gene match. CDR3 DNA: TGTGCCACCTGGGCGAGCGGCAATAAGAAACTCTTT. Residues: CATWASGNKKLF.

In the case of this clone: The same CDR3 arises from other DNA sequences in this sample as well. The J gene is TRGJ1 or TRGJ2, the V gene TRGV2. The CDR3 loop spans 13 amino acids. The trim removed 0 bases at V and 4 bases at J, leaving 3 bases unmatched. Germline CDR1 reads EGSNGY; CDR2 reads YDSYNSKV. The DNA for the CDR3 is TGTGCCACCTGGGACGGGAGCTATTATAAGAAACTCTTT. Translation: CATWDGSYYKKLF.

The table lists this clone with a few counts. The chain combines TRGV8 with TRGJP2. J was trimmed by 3 bases and V by 5 bases; bases with no gene match: 6. CDR1 and CDR2 (germline): VENAVY, YDSYNSRV. The CDR3 spans 14 residues. The CDR3 bases are TGTGCCACCTGGGCCCCAGGTAGTGATTGGATCAAGACGTTT. Protein: CATWAPGSDWIKTF.

Of note for this clone: One base away lies a much larger clone, so this may be a sequencing read error. V and J are TRGV4 and TRGJ1 or TRGJ2. The CDR3 runs to 13 residues. The junction had 4 bases not matched to a gene; V was cut back by 5 bases and J by 0 bases. The germline V gene has CDR1 EGSTGY and CDR2 YDSYTSSV. The DNA of the CDR3 is TGTGCCACCTGGGGGATGAATTATTATAAGAAACTCTTT. This translates into CATWGMNYYKKLF.

V and J are TRGV3 and TRGJ1 or TRGJ2. The germline CDR1 and CDR2 sequences are VTNTFY and YDVSTARD (reference sequence). The CDR3 is made up of 16 amino acids. V trimming: 1 base; J trimming: 2 bases; junction bases outside the gene matches: 11. The CDR3 sequence: CATWDSPIGHYYKKLF. CDR3 DNA: TGTGCCACCTGGGACAGTCCCATCGGACATTATTATAAGAAACTCTTT.

A few counts support this clone. V and J are TRGV4 and TRGJ1 or TRGJ2. V lost 6 bases and J lost 3; bases outside the gene matches: 8. CDR1 is EGSTGY, CDR2 YDSYTSSV, per germline. This CDR3 is 13 amino acids long. The CDR3 region has the DNA TGTGCCACCTGGAAGCGCCGTTATTATAAGAAACTCTTT. Its protein product is CATWKRRYYKKLF.

Judged by abundance, this clone is medium-sized (0.01 to 0.1%). The chain uses TRGV8 and TRGJP2. The CDR3 contains 10 residues. Germline trimming cut 3 bases from V and 11 bases from J; bases unmatched to any gene: 0. Germline V gene data show CDR1 as VENAVY and CDR2 as YDSYNSRV. CDR3 sequence reads: CATWDWIKTF. The CDR3 region has the DNA TGTGCCACCTGGGATTGGATCAAGACGTTT.

The chain recombines TRGV3 with TRGJ1 or TRGJ2. Losses at the gene ends were 0 bases for V and 12 bases for J; bases not matched to a gene: 8. Germline V CDR1 and CDR2: VTNTFY, YDVSTARD (reference sequence). CDR3 length: 12 amino acids. CDR3 in amino acids: CATWDRPPRKLF. Written as DNA, the CDR3 is TGTGCCACCTGGGACAGGCCACCGCGGAAACTCTTT.

About this clone itself: A single base separates this from a much larger clone, so it may be a read error. This specimen includes other DNA sequences encoding the same CDR3. The gene calls are TRGV4 and TRGJ1 or TRGJ2. The CDR3 loop spans 9 amino acids. The germline V gene has CDR1 EGSTGY and CDR2 YDSYTSSV. CDR3: CATWNGKLF. CDR3 in DNA: TGTGCCACCTGGAATGGAAAACTCTTT.